This T cell receptor beta chain was sequenced in a study of blood T cells in healthy people across ages (dated by TCRdb to between 2015 and 2016). Looking at the study overall: In model experiments, roughly one uniquely barcoded TCR beta cDNA molecule per two T cells was captured by template switching. The donors were split into four age groups: young (average 16 years), middle-aged (about 40), aged (about 56) and long-lived (roughly 86). Age-related changes in TCR beta repertoire diversity were measured in the study by deep sequencing normalized with unique cDNA molecular identifiers. To avoid experimental bias, donors of different ages were distributed randomly across sequencing lanes. Two additional independent replicas of 1 million unique cDNA reads from the same blood draw were analyzed for two donors (one aged 18 to 29 and one aged 80 or older).

This clonotype was seen more than once but under ten times. The clone's antigen remains unknown. Base quality data are lacking; no much larger clone is found one base away. The donors were about 40 Caucasian individuals from Russia, aged roughly 6 to 90 years, who were systemically healthy. Roughly 9.5 milliliters of peripheral blood were drawn from each donor into EDTA-treated Vacutainer tubes. PBMCs were isolated by Ficoll-Paque density-gradient centrifugation, with at least 6 million obtained per sample. Trizol reagent was used to extract total RNA from the PBMCs, yielding at least 5 micrograms per sample. For every donor, an aliquot of PBMCs went through flow cytometry to measure the percentages of naive CD45RAhigh/CD27high T cells. The library was built by means of 5' RACE. TCRdb shows the sequencer as Illumina HiSeq 2500. A second PCR of roughly 7 to 11 cycles was performed with a sample-barcoded 5' primer and a J-beta primer mix. Each TCR beta cDNA molecule received a unique molecular identifier from a template-switch 5' adaptor carrying 12 random nucleotides. At least 2.5 million CDR3-containing paired-end reads were obtained from each sample. All of the RNA was converted into first-strand cDNA using the Mint cDNA synthesis kit, with a TRBC-specific oligonucleotide serving as the primer. All cDNA was treated with uracil-DNA glycosylase and then went through a first 18-cycle PCR with the universal primers M1SS and BC2_uni_R. In the paper's pipeline: For normalization, 1 million high-quality reads, each with a distinct molecular identifier, were randomly selected from each sample. Reads with shared molecular identifiers were discarded instead of being binned into consensus sequences. MiTCR, with a Q25 quality threshold and the strictest error-elimination algorithm, was used for CDR3 identification, clonotype clustering and error correction. Lower-bound total TCR beta diversity was estimated with a nonparametric unseen species model using Euler transformation. TCRdb reprocessed the public reads (quality trimming at Q25 with fastp, clone calling with MiXCR) and kept in-frame beta chains. Rows matching on CDR3 protein sequence are summarized as one entry with the most common DNA and genes. Here the V and J calls rest on TCRdb's processing, not on the authors' analysis. Here the sample has 1.5 million to 1.8 million distinct CDR3 sequences; about 45% occur a single time. Jointly, the top ten make up about 4.1% of the sample.

Reading from cysteine to phenylalanine, the CDR3 counts 12 amino acids. Only the CDR3 region is kept as DNA, spanning 36 bases read in frame from base 1. CDR1 and CDR2, looked up from the germline V gene, are LGHNA and YSLEER. Trimming at the junction amounts to 1 base on V and 8 bases on J, and the germline ends lie 7 bases apart. Here is what the overall study found, with its caveats: Donor CMV infection status was unknown, potentially confounding age-related changes in expanded clonotypes. Observed TCR beta diversity correlated strongly with the percentage of naive T cells measured by flow cytometry. As age increased, observed TCR beta diversity per million T cells dropped in a roughly linear way, and a significant reduction was already evident by age 40. Conclusive comparison of naive and antigen-experienced compartments was prevented by the profiling of bulk unsorted PBMCs. Compared with the aged group, the long-lived group had more naive CD4+ T cells, fewer expanded clones and increased TCR diversity, a pattern suggesting age selection. Estimates of total diversity based on one million sequenced T cells were considered lower bounds and underestimates.

What was sequenced was blood. Recombination joined TRBV4-3 with TRBJ2-3; no D gene call is confident. The clonotype originates from a woman younger than 30 in good health. For the CDR3, the sequence is CASSQGAGTQYF. At the DNA level, the sequence is TGCGCCAGCAGCCAAGGGGCCGGTACGCAGTATTTT.